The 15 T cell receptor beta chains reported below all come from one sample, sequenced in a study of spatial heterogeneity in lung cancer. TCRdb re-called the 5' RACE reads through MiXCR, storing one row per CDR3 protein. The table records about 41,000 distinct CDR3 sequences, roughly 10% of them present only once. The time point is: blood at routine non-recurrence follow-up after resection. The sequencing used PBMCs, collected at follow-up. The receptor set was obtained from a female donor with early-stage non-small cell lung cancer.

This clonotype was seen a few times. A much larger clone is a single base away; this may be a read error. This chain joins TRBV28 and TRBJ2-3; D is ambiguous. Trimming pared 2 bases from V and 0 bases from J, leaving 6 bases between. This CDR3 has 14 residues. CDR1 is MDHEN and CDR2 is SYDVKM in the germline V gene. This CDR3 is CASSLGDSTDTQYF. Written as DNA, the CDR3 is TGTGCCAGCAGTTTAGGTGACAGCACAGATACGCAGTATTTT.

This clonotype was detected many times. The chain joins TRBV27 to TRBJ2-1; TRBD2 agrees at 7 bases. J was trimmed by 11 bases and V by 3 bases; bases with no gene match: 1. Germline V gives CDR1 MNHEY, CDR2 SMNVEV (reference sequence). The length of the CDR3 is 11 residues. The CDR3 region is CASSLREKQFF. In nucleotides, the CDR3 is TGTGCCAGCAGTTTGCGGGAGAAGCAGTTCTTC.

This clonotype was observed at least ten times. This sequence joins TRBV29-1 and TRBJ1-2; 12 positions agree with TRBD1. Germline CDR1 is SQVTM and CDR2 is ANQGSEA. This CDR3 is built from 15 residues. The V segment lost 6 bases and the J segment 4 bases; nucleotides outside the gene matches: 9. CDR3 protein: CSVSGTGGESYGYTF. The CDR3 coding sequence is TGCAGCGTGTCCGGGACAGGGGGCGAAAGCTATGGCTACACCTTC.

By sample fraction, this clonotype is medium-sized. The CDR3 bases are TGCAGCGCCAGGAGCTCCTACGAGCAGTACTTC. Translating gives CSARSSYEQYF. This chain uses TRBV29-1 with TRBJ2-7; D is unresolved. The CDR3 runs to 11 residues. In germline, CDR1 is SQVTM, CDR2 ANQGSEA. Trimming stripped 7 bases from V and 0 bases from J, with 7 bases between.

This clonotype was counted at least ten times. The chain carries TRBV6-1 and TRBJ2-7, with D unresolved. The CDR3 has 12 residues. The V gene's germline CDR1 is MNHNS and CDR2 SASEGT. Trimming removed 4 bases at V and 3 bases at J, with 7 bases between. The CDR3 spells CASSARYYEQYF. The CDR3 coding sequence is TGTGCCAGCAGTGCTCGGTACTACGAGCAGTACTTC.

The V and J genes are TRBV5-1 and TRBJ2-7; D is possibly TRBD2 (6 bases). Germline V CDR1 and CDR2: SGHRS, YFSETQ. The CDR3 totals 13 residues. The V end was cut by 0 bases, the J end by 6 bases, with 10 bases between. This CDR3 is CASSLDGGAEQYF. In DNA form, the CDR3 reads TGCGCCAGCAGCTTGGATGGAGGGGCCGAGCAGTACTTC. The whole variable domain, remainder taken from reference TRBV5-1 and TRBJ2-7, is KAGVTQTPRYLIKTRGQQVTLSCSPISGHRSVSWYQQTPGQGLQFLFEYFSETQRNKGNFPGRFSGRQFSNSRSEMNVSTLELGDSALYLCASSLDGGAEQYFGPGTRLTVT.

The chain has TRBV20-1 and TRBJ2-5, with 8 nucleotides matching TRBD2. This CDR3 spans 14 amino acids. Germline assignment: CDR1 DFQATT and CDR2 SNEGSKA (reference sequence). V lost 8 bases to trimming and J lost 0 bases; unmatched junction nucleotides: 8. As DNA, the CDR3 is TGCAGTTCACCCCGGCGGGGGGACCAAGAGACCCAGTACTTC. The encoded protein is CSSPRRGDQETQYF.

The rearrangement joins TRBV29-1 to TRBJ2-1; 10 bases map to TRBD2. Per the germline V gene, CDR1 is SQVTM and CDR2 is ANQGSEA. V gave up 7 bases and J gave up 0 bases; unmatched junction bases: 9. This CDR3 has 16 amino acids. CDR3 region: CSALAGAASSYNEQFF. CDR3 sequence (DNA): TGCAGCGCCCTAGCGGGGGCAGCAAGCTCCTACAATGAGCAGTTCTTC.

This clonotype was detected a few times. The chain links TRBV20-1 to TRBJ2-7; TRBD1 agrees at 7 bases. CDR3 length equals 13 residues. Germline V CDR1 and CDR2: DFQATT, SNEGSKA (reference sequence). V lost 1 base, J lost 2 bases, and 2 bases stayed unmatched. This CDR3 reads CSARARGTYEQYF. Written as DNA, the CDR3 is TGCAGTGCTAGAGCCAGGGGGACCTACGAGCAGTACTTC.

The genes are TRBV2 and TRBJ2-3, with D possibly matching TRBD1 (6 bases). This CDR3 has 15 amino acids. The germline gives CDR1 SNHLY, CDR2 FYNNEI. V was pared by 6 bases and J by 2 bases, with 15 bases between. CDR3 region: CASRVNRDVTDTQYF. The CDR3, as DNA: TGTGCCAGCAGGGTAAACAGGGATGTCACAGATACGCAGTATTTT.

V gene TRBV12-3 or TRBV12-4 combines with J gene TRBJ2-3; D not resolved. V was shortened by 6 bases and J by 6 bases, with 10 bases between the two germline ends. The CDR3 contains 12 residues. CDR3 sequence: CASSYTEDTQYF. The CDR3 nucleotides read TGTGCCAGCAGCTACACGGAGGATACGCAGTATTTT.

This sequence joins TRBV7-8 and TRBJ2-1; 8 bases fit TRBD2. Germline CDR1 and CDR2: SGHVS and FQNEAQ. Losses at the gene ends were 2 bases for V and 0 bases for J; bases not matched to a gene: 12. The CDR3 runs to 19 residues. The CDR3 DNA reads TGTGCCAGCAGCTTAACAGCGGGGGTGTTTTCAAGCTCCTACAATGAGCAGTTCTTC. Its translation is CASSLTAGVFSSSYNEQFF.

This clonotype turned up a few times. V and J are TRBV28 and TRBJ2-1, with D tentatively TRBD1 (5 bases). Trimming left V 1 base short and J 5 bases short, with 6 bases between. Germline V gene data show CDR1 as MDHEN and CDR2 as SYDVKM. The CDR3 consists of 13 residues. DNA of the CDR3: TGTGCCAGCAGTTTATCGACAGACAATGAGCAGTTCTTC. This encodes CASSLSTDNEQFF. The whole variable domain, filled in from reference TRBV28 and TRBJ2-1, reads DVKVTQSSRYLVKRTGEKVFLECVQDMDHENMFWYRQDPGLGLRLIYFSYDVKMKEKGDIPEGYSVSREKKERFSLILESASTNQTSMYLCASSLSTDNEQFFGPGTRLTVL.

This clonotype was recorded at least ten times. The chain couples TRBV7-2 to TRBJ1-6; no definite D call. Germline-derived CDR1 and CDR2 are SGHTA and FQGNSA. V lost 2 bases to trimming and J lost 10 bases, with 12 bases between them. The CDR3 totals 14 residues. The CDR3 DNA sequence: TGTGCCAGCAGCTTAAACAGCCCTGGGTCACCCCTCCACTTT. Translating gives CASSLNSPGSPLHF.

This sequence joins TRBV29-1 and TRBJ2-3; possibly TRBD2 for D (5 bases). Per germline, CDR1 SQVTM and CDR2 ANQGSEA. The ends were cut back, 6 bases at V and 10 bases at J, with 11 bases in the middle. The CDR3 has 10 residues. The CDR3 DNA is TGCAGCGTGGGAGACGAGGCGCAGTATTTT. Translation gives CSVGDEAQYF.